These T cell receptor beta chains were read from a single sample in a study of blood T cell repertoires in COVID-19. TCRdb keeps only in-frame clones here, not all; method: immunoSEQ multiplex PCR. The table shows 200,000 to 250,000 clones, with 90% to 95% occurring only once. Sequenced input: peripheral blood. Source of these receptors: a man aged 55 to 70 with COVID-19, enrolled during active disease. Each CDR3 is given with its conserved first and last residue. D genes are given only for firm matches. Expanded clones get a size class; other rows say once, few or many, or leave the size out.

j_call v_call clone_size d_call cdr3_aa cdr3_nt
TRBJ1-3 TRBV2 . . CASRRGGSGNTIYF TGTGCCAGCAGGAGGGGGGGCTCTGGAAACACCATATATTTT
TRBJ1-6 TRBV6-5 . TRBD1 CASSKYRGDSPLHF TGTGCCAGCAGCAAGTACAGGGGTGATTCACCCCTCCACTTT
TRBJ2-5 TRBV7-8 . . CASSYPKETQYF TGTGCCAGCAGCTATCCTAAAGAGACCCAGTACTTC
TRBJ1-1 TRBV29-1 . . CSVSPGPRDTEAFF TGCAGCGTTAGCCCGGGCCCGAGGGACACTGAAGCTTTCTTT
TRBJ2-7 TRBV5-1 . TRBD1 CASSSGTGGTYEQYF TGCGCCAGCAGCTCCGGGACAGGGGGCACCTACGAGCAGTACTTC
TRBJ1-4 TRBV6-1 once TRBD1 CASSEFGTGGRGLEKLFF TGTGCCAGCAGTGAATTTGGGACCGGTGGCAGGGGGCTTGAAAAACTGTTTTTT
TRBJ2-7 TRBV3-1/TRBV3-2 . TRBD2 CASSLTSGSYEQYF TGTGCCAGCAGCCTGACTAGCGGCTCCTACGAGCAGTACTTC
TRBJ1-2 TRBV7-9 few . CASNLGGNYGYTF TGTGCCAGCAACCTGGGAGGCAACTATGGCTACACCTTC
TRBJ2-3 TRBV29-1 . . CSVEGPQGRDTQYF TGCAGCGTTGAAGGGCCGCAGGGGCGAGATACGCAGTATTTT
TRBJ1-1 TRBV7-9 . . CASSLSGHEAFF TGTGCCAGCAGCTTAAGTGGGCATGAAGCTTTCTTT
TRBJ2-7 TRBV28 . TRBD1 CASVPRRAGGSPEQYF TGTGCCAGCGTCCCCCGGCGAGCAGGGGGCAGTCCCGAGCAGTACTTC
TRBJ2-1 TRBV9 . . CASSVRSLDNEQFF TGTGCCAGCAGCGTCCGTAGTTTAGACAATGAGCAGTTCTTC
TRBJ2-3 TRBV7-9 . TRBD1 CASSTGARGTDTQYF TGTGCCAGCAGCACAGGGGCGCGGGGCACAGATACGCAGTATTTT
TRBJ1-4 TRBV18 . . CASSNSSTNEKLFF TGTGCCAGCTCCAACAGTTCAACTAATGAAAAACTGTTTTTT